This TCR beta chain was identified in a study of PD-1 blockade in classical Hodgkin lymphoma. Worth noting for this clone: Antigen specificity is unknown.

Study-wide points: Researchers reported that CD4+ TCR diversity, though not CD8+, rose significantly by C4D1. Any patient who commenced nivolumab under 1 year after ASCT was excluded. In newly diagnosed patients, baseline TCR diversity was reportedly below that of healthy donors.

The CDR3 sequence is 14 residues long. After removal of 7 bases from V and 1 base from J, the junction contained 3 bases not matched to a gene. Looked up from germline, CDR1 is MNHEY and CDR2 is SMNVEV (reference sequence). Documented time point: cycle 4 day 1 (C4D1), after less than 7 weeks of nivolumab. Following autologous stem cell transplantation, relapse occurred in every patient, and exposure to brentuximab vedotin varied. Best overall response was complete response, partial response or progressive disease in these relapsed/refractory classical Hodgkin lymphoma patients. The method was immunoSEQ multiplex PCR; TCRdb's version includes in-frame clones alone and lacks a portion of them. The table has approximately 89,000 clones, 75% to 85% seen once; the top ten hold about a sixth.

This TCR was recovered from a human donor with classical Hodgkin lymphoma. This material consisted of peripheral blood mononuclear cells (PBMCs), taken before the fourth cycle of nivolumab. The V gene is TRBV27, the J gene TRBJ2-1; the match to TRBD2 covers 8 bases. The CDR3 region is CASKLAESYNEQFF. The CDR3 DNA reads TGTGCCAGCAAACTAGCGGAGTCCTACAATGAGCAGTTCTTC.